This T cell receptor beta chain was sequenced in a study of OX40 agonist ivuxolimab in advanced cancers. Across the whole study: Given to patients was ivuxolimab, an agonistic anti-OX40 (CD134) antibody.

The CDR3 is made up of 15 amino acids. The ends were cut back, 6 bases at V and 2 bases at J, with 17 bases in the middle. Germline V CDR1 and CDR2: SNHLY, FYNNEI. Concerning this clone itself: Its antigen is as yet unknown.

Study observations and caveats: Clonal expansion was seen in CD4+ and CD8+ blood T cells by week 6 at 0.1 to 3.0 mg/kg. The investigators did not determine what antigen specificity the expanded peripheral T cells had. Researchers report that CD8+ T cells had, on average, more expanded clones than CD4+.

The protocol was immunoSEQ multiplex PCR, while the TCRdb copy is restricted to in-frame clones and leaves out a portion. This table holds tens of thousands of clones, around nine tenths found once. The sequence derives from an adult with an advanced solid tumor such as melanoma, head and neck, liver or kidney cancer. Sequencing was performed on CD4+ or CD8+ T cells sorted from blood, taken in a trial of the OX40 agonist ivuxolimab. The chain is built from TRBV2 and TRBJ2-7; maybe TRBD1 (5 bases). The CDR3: CASSPNAGQTYEQYF. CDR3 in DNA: TGTGCCAGCAGCCCTAATGCAGGGCAGACCTACGAGCAGTACTTC.